These 3 T cell receptor beta chains were all obtained from the same sample, sequenced in a study of CD8 T cells in Susac syndrome. RNA in amounts of about 0.45 to 1 ug was reverse transcribed with random hexamers. TCRdb re-called the immunoSEQ multiplex PCR reads through MiXCR, storing one row per CDR3 protein. The sample contains about 200,000 distinct CDR3 sequences, about 95% of which appear only once. Sequencing input: CD4+ T cells from PBMCs. The source of these receptors is a human donor with multiple sclerosis.

This clonotype has only one observation. The V call is TRBV27, the J call TRBJ2-3; TRBD2 aligns across 8 bases. The CDR3 contains 17 residues. CDR1 is MNHEY and CDR2 is SMNVEV in the germline V gene (reference sequence). The V and J ends lost 5 bases and 4 bases, in that order; junction bases with no gene match: 14. The CDR3 region has the DNA TGTGCCAGCAGTACCCTTGGCCGGGGACTAGGTCCAGATACGCAGTATTTT. Translated, it gives CASSTLGRGLGPDTQYF.

V and J are TRBV5-1 and TRBJ2-1; a possible D gene is TRBD2 (5 bases). Trimming shortened V by 4 bases and J by 4 bases, and 12 bases separated the two germline ends. The CDR3 contains 14 residues. Germline assignment: CDR1 SGHRS and CDR2 YFSETQ. The CDR3 DNA reads TGCGCCAGCAGCCAGGACGAGGGTTACAATGAGCAGTTCTTC. Its translation: CASSQDEGYNEQFF.

The table lists this clonotype with a count of one. The chain uses TRBV27 and TRBJ1-1; no firm D call. The germline V gene has CDR1 MNHEY and CDR2 SMNVEV (reference sequence). V lost 8 bases, J lost 10 bases, and 14 bases lay in between. The CDR3 contains 11 residues. The CDR3: CASGQWRGAFF. Here the CDR3 DNA reads TGTGCCAGCGGTCAATGGCGGGGAGCTTTCTTT.